The following is a TCR beta chain sequence with its context. Its antigen is still unknown. The data originate from a study of shared clonotypes between healthy human individuals. Overall study results and limits: Across four donors, naive CD4 shared 5% to 6.5%, naive CD8 around 3.5%, memory CD4 about 2.4%, memory CD8 roughly 0.37%.

Selected positively for CCR7 and CD45RO-negative, naive CD8 cells excluded terminally differentiated effector memory CD45RA+ cells. An even split of each subset's genomic DNA across several immunoSEQ plates was performed. Measured with immunoSEQ multiplex PCR; TCRdb has only the in-frame clones, and not every one. Counted here are about 2.1 million clones, roughly 95% occurring once; the ten biggest clones make up more than 1.5%. Trimming took 1 base from V and 5 from J; bases not matched to a gene: 9. The CDR3 contains 15 residues. Germline CDR1 reads GTSNPN; CDR2 reads SVGIG (reference sequence). This receptor was obtained from a man aged 18 to 35 in good health. Some clones in this sample may be carry-over from other donors' samples. The chain carries TRBV30 and TRBJ2-7, with 9 bases fitting TRBD1. Sequenced sample: naive CD8+ T cells from PBMCs. The CDR3 DNA follows: TGTGCCTGGAGTGCCCCCGGGACAGGGATCCACGAGCAGTACTTC. Protein: CAWSAPGTGIHEQYF.